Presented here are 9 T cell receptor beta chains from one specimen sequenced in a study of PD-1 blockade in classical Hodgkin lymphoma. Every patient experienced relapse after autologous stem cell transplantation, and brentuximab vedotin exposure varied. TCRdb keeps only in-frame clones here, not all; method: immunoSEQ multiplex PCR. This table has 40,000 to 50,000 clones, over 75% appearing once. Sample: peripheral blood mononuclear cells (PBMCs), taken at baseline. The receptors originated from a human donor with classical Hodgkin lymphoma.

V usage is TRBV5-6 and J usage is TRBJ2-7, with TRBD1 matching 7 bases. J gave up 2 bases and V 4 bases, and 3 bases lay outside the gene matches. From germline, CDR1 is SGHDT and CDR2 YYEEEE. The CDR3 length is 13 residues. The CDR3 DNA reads TGTGCCAGCAGCCGGGACAGAGCCTACGAGCAGTACTTC. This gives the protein CASSRDRAYEQYF.

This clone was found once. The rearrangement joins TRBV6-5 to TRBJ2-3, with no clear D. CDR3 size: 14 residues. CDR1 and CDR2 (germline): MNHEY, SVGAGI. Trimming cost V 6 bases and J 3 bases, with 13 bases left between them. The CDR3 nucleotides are TGTGCCAGCAGAGGAAGGCTAGGGACAGATACGCAGTATTTT. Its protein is CASRGRLGTDTQYF.

The CDR3 region has the DNA TGTGCCAGCAGCTTAGCGGAGAGGACAGGGTTCTTCAATGAGCAGTTCTTC. Amino acids: CASSLAERTGFFNEQFF. The chain links TRBV11-1 to TRBJ2-1, with TRBD1 matching 8 bases. V lost 0 bases, J lost 6 bases, and 10 bases stayed unmatched. The CDR3 is 17 amino acids. From germline, CDR1 is SGHAT and CDR2 FQDESV (reference sequence). The whole variable domain, filled in from reference TRBV11-1 and TRBJ2-1, reads EAEVAQSPRYKITEKSQAVAFWCDPISGHATLYWYRQILGQGPELLVQFQDESVVDDSQLPKDRFSAERLKGVDSTLKIQPAELGDSAMYLCASSLAERTGFFNEQFFGPGTRLTVL.

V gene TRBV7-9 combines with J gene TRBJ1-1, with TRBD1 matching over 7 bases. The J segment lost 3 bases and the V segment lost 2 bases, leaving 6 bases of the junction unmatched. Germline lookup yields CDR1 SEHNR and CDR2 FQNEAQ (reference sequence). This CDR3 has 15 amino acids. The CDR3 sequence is CASSLQTGRYTEAFF. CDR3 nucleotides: TGTGCCAGCAGCTTACAGACAGGGCGTTACACTGAAGCTTTCTTT.

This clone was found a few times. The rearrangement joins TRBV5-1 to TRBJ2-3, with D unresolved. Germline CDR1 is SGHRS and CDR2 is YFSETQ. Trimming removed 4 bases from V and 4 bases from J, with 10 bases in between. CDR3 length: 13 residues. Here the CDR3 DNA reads TGCGCCAGCAGCCTCAAGGGCCCAGATACGCAGTATTTT. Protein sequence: CASSLKGPDTQYF.

The CDR3 sequence: CASSYRTGNEKLFF. CDR3 in DNA: TGTGCCAGCAGTTACCGGACAGGGAATGAAAAACTGTTTTTT. The chain carries TRBV6-5 and TRBJ1-4; 8 bases map to TRBD1. The germline CDR1 and CDR2 sequences are MNHEY and SVGAGI. Trimming cost V 2 bases and J 5 bases; bases outside gene matches: 1. This CDR3 contains 14 residues.

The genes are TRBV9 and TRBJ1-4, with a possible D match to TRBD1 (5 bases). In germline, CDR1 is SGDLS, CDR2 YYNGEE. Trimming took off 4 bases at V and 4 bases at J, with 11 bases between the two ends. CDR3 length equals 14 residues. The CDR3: CASSTGPINEKLFF. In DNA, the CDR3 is TGTGCCAGCAGCACGGGACCGATTAATGAAAAACTGTTTTTT.

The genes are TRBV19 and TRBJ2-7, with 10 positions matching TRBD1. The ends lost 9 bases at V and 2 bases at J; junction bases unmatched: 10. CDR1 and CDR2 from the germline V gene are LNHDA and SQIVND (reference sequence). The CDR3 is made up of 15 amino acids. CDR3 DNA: TGTGCCAGCGGACCGAGGACAGGGGGTGCCTACGAGCAGTACTTC. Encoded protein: CASGPRTGGAYEQYF.

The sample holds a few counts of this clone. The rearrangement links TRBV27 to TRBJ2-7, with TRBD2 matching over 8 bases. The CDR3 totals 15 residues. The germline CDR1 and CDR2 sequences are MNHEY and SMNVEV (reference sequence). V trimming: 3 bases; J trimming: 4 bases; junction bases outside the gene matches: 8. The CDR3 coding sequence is TGTGCCAGCAGTTTTAGGGCGGGGGGTGGATACGAGCAGTACTTC. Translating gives CASSFRAGGGYEQYF.